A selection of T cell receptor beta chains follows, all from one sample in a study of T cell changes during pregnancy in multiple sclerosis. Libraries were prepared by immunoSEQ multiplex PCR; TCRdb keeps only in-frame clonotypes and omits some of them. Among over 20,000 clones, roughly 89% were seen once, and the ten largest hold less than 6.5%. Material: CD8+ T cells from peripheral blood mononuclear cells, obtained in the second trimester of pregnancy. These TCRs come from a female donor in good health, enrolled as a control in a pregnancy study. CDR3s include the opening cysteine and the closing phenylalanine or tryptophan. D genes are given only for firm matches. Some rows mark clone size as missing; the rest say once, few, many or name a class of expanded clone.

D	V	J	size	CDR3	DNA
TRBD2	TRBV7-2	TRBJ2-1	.	CASSLQVTSGYNEQFF	TGTGCCAGCAGCTTACAAGTGACTAGCGGTTACAATGAGCAGTTCTTC
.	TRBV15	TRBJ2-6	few	CATSQTGGSGANVLTF	TGTGCCACCAGCCAAACCGGGGGCTCTGGGGCCAACGTCCTGACTTTC
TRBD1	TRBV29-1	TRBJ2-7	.	CSVETGFYEQYF	TGCAGCGTCGAGACAGGGTTTTACGAGCAGTACTTC
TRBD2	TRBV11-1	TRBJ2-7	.	CASSPSTSGRAKYF	TGTGCCAGCAGCCCATCGACTAGCGGGAGGGCCAAGTACTTC
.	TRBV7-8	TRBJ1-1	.	CASSLVGRGLGTEAFF	TGTGCCAGCAGCTTAGTTGGGCGGGGACTGGGCACTGAAGCTTTCTTT
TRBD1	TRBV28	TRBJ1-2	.	CASSPRDRGTYGYTF	TGTGCCAGCAGTCCTCGGGACAGGGGGACCTATGGCTACACCTTC
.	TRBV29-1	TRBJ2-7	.	CSVEGQPYEQYF	TGCAGCGTTGAAGGACAACCCTACGAGCAGTACTTC
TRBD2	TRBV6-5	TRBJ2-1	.	CASSRTSGGYNEQFF	TGTGCCAGCAGTAGGACTAGCGGGGGGTACAATGAGCAGTTCTTC
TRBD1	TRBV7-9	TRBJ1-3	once	CASSLGQAGSGNTIYF	TGTGCCAGCAGCTTGGGACAGGCAGGCTCTGGAAACACCATATATTTT
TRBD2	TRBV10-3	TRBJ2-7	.	CAISDMTSGTYEQYF	TGTGCCATCAGTGATATGACTAGCGGTACCTACGAGCAGTACTTC
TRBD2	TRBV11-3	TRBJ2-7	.	CASSLTSGHGYEQYF	TGTGCCAGCAGCTTAACTAGCGGTCATGGGTACGAGCAGTACTTC